These 7 T cell receptor beta chains came from one sample sequenced in a study of post-analysis software for immune sequencing data. Prepared TCR beta cDNA libraries contained unique molecular identifiers. TCRdb analysed the PCR reads with MiXCR anew, one entry per CDR3 protein. Counted here are around 160,000 distinct CDR3 sequences, under 40% occurring once; the ten biggest clones make up roughly 28%. The sample in question was blood, obtained after autologous hematopoietic stem cell transplantation. The source of these receptors is a girl under 18 with multiple sclerosis.

This clonotype was detected only a few times. The J gene is TRBJ2-5, the V gene TRBV29-1; 9 bases match TRBD2. The CDR3 is 15 amino acids. The J segment lost 1 base and the V segment lost 3 bases, leaving 6 bases of the junction unmatched. In germline, CDR1 is SQVTM, CDR2 ANQGSEA. This chain's CDR3 is CSVEDPSGIQETQYF. The CDR3 bases are TGCAGCGTTGAGGATCCTAGCGGGATCCAAGAGACCCAGTACTTC.

This clonotype came up a few times. This chain uses TRBV6-4 with TRBJ2-3; 12 bases line up with TRBD2. The CDR3 loop spans 15 amino acids. The V segment lost 5 bases and the J segment 4 bases; nucleotides outside the gene matches: 4. Germline lookup yields CDR1 MRHNA and CDR2 SNTAGT. This CDR3 reads CASSQTSGSADTQYF. CDR3 nucleotide sequence: TGTGCCAGCAGTCAGACTAGCGGGAGCGCAGATACGCAGTATTTT.

This chain joins TRBV10-3 and TRBJ2-1; tentatively, D is TRBD2 (5 bases). Deletions cut 8 bases from V and 8 bases from J, with 19 bases between. In germline, CDR1 is ENHRY, CDR2 SYGVKD. The CDR3 loop spans 14 amino acids. The CDR3 region is CAIGVVGEVDEQFF. The DNA of the CDR3 is TGTGCCATCGGAGTAGTGGGAGAAGTCGATGAGCAGTTCTTC.

This chain links TRBV2 with TRBJ2-5; a weak D match, TRBD1 (6 bases). V was pared by 4 bases and J by 2 bases, with 23 bases between. The CDR3 has 18 residues. Germline CDR1 SNHLY, CDR2 FYNNEI. The CDR3 region has the DNA TGTGCCAGCAGTGGAGCGATGTCACAGGGCGGTGGGCAAGAGACCCAGTACTTC. As protein: CASSGAMSQGGGQETQYF.

The chain couples TRBV7-6 to TRBJ2-1; TRBD2 aligns across 8 bases. The germline CDR1 and CDR2 sequences are SGHVS and FNYEAQ. The CDR3 length is 17 residues. The junction had 8 bases not matched to a gene; V was cut back by 1 base and J by 3 bases. The CDR3 DNA reads as TGTGCCAGCAGCTTAGGAGGACTAGCTAATGTCTACAATGAGCAGTTCTTC. Amino acids: CASSLGGLANVYNEQFF.

Comment on this clonotype: The junction shows a germline mismatch at one end, possibly a read error. The chain employs TRBV5-8 and TRBJ2-5; D unresolved. CDR1 SGHTS and CDR2 YDEGEE come from the germline V gene. CDR3 size: 10 residues. CDR3 sequence (DNA): TGTGCCAACAGCCTTGGGGCCCAGTACTTC. This gives the protein CANSLGAQYF.

The chain uses TRBV5-1 and TRBJ2-5, with 8 bases that match TRBD1. CDR3 length equals 14 residues. Germline V gene lookup returns CDR1 SGHRS and CDR2 YFSETQ. Trimming at V came to 0 bases and at J to 2 bases, leaving 0 bases not matched to a gene. The CDR3 DNA follows: TGCGCCAGCAGCTTGGGACAGGGGCAAGAGACCCAGTACTTC. Translated: CASSLGQGQETQYF.